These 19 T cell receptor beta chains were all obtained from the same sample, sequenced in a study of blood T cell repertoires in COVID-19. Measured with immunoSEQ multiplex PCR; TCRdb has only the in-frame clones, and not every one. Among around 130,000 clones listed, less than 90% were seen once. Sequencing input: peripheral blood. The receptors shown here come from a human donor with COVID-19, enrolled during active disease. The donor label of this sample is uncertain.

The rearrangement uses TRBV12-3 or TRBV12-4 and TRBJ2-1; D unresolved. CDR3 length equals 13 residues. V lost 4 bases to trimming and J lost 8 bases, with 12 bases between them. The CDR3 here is CASSWASPHEQFF. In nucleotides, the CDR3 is TGTGCCAGCAGTTGGGCTTCTCCCCATGAGCAGTTCTTC.

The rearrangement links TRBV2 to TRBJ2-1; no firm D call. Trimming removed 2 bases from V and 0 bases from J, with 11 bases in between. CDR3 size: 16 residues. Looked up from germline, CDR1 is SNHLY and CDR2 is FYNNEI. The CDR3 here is CASSESTLSSYNEQFF. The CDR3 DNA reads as TGTGCCAGCAGTGAAAGCACCTTGAGCTCCTACAATGAGCAGTTCTTC.

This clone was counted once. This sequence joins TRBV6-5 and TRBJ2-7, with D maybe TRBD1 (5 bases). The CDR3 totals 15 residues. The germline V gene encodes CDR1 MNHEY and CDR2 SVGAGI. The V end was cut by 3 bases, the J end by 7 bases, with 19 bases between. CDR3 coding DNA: TGTGCCAGCAGTTATTCCTCTGGCAGGGAAGAGGAGCAGTACTTC. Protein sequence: CASSYSSGREEEQYF.

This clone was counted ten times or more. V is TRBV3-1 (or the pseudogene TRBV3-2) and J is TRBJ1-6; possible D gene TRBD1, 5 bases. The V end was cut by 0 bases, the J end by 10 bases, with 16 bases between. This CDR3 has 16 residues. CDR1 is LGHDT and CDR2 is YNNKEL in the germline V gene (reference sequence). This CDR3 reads CASSQDLPGSGSPLHF. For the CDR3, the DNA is TGTGCCAGCAGCCAAGATCTTCCAGGGAGCGGGTCACCCCTCCACTTT.

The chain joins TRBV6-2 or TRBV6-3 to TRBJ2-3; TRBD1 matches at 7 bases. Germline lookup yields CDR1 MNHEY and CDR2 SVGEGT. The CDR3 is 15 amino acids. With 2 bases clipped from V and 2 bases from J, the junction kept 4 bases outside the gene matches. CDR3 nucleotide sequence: TGTGCCAGCAGTTACCGGGACAGTTACACAGATACGCAGTATTTT. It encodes CASSYRDSYTDTQYF.

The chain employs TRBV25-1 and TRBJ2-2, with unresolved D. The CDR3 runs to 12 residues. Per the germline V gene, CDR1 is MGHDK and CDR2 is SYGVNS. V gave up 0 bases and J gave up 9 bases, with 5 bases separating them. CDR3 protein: CASSEYERELFF. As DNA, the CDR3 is TGTGCCAGCAGTGAATATGAGCGGGAGCTGTTTTTT.

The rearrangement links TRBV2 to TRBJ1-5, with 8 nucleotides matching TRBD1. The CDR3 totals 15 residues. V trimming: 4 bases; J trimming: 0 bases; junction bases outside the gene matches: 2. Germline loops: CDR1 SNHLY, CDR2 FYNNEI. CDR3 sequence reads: CASSGQGNSNQPQHF. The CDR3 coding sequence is TGTGCCAGCAGTGGACAGGGGAATAGCAATCAGCCCCAGCATTTT.

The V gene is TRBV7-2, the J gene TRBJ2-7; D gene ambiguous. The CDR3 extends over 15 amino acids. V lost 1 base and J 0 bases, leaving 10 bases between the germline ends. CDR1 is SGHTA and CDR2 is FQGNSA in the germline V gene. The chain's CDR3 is CASSLGVALSYEQYF. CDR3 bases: TGTGCCAGCAGCTTAGGGGTAGCCCTCTCCTACGAGCAGTACTTC.

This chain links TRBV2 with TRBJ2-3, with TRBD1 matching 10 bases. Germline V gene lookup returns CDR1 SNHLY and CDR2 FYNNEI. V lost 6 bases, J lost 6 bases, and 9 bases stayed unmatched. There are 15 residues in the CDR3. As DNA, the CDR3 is TGTGCCAGCAGCGGGACAGGGGCCGGTGGTGATACGCAGTATTTT. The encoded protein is CASSGTGAGGDTQYF. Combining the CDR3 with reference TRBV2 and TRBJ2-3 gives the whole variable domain EPEVTQTPSHQVTQMGQEVILRCVPISNHLYFYWYRQILGQKVEFLVSFYNNEISEKSEIFDDQFSVERPDGSNFTLKIRSTKLEDSAMYFCASSGTGAGGDTQYFGPGTRLTVL.

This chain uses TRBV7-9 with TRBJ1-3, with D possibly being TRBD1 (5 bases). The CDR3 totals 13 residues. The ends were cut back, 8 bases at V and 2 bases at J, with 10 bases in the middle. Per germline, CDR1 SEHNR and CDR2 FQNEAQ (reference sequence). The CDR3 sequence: CASGGTTGNTIYF. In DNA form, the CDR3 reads TGTGCCAGCGGAGGGACTACTGGAAACACCATATATTTT.

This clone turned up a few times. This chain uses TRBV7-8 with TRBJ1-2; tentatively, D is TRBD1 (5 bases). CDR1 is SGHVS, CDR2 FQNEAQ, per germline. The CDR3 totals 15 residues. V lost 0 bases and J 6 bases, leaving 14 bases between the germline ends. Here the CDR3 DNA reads TGTGCCAGCAGCTTAGCGGGGGAGGGCCCCCATGGCTACACCTTC. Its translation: CASSLAGEGPHGYTF. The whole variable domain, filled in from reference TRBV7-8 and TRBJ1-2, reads GAGVSQSPRYKVAKRGQDVALRCDPISGHVSLFWYQQALGQGPEFLTYFQNEAQLDKSGLPSDRFFAERPEGSVSTLKIQRTQQEDSAVYLCASSLAGEGPHGYTFGSGTRLTVV.

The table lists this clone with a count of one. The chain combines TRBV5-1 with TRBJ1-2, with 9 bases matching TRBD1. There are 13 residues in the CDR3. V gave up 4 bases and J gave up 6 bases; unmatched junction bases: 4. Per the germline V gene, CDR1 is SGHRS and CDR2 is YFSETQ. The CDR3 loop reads CASSRWTGDGYTF. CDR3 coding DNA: TGCGCCAGCAGCCGTTGGACAGGGGATGGCTACACCTTC.

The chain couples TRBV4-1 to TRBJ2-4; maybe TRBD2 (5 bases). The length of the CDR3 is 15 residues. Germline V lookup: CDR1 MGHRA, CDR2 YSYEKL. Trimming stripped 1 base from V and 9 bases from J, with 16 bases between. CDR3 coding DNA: TGCGCCAGCAGCCAAGTTCCCCAGGACTCGTCCATTCAGTACTTC. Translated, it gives CASSQVPQDSSIQYF.

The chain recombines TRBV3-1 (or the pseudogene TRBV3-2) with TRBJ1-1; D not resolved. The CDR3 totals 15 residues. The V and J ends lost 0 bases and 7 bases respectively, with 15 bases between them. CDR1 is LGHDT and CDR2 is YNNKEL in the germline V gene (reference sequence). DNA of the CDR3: TGTGCCAGCAGCCAAGATGGGCAGATTGTGGGTGAAGCTTTCTTT. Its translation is CASSQDGQIVGEAFF.

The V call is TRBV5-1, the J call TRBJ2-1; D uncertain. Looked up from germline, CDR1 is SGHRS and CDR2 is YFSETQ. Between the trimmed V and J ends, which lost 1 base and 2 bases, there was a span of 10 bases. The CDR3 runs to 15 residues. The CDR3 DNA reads TGCGCCAGCAGCTTGATCTCCGGAGCCTACAATGAGCAGTTCTTC. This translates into CASSLISGAYNEQFF.

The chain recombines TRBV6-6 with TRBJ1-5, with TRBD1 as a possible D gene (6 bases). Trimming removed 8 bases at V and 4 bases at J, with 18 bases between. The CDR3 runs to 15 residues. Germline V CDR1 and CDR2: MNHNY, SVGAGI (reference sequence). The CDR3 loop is CASRRTVASNQPQHF. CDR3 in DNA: TGTGCCAGCCGGAGGACAGTGGCCTCGAATCAGCCCCAGCATTTT.

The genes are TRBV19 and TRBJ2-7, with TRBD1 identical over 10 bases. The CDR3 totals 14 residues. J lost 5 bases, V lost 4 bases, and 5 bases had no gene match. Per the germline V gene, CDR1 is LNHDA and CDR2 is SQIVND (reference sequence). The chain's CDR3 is CASSKGQGKHEQYF. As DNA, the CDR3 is TGTGCCAGTAGTAAGGGACAGGGGAAACACGAGCAGTACTTC.

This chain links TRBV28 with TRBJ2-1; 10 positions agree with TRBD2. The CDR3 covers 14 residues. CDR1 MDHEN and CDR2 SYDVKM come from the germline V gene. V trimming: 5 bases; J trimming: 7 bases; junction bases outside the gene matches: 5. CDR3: CASSRLAGRNEQFF. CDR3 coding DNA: TGTGCCAGCAGTCGACTAGCGGGTCGAAATGAGCAGTTCTTC.

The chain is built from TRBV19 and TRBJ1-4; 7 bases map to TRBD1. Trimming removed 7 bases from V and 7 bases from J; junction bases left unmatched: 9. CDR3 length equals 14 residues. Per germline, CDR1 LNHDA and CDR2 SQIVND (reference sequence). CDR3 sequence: CASNVDRETEKLFF. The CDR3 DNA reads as TGTGCCAGTAATGTCGACAGGGAGACTGAAAAACTGTTTTTT.